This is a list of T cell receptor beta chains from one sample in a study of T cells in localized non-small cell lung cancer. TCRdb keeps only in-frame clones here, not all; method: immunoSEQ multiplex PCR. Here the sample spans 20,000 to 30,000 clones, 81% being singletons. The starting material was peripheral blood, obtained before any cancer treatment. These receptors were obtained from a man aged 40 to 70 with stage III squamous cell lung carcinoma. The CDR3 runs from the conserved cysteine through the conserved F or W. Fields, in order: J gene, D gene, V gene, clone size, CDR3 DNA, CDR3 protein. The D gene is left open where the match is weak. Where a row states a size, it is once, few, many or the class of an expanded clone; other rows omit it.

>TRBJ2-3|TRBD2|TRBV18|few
TGTGCCAGCTCACCGACGCCGGGAGGCCCTAGCACAGATACGCAGTATTTT
CASSPTPGGPSTDTQYF
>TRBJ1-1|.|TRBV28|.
TGTGCCAGCAGTCTCTCTCCCGAGAACGCTGAAGCTTTCTTT
CASSLSPENAEAFF
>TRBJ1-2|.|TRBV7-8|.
TGTGCCAGCAGCTTTTTAGTTCCGCTCTATGGCTACACCTTC
CASSFLVPLYGYTF
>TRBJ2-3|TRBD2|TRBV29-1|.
TGCAGCGTTGTGTCGGGACTAGTGCCAGATACGCAGTATTTT
CSVVSGLVPDTQYF
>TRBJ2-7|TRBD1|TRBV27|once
TGTGCCAGCAGTGTTAGACAGGGGGCCTTCTCCTACGAGCAGTACTTC
CASSVRQGAFSYEQYF
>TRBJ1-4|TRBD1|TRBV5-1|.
TGCGCCAGCAGCTTCTCAGGGGGGTTGGAAAAACTGTTTTTT
CASSFSGGLEKLFF
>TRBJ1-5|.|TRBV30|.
TGTGCCTGGAGGAATCCCGGGATGCGGCCCCAGCATTTT
CAWRNPGMRPQHF
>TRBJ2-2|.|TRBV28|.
TGTGCCAGCAGTTTCCCCCTCCTTCTCGACGGAGACGCTCCACCCGGGGAGCTGTTTTTT
CASSFPLLLDGDAPPGELFF
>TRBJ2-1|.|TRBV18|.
TGTGCCAGCACAGATGCCGGAAACAATGAGCAGTTCTTC
CASTDAGNNEQFF
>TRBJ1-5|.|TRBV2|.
TGTGCCAGCAGGAGGGATAGCAATCAGCCCCAGCATTTT
CASRRDSNQPQHF
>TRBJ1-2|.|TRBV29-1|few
TGCAGCGTTGACGTGTTCCGCGCGGGCTACACCTTC
CSVDVFRAGYTF
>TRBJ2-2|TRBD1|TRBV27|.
TGTGCCAGCAGTCTACAGGACAGGACCGGGGAGCTGTTTTTT
CASSLQDRTGELFF
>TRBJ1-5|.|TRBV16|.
TGTGCCAGCAGCCAATTGGGTCGGGGCAGTAGCAATCAGCCCCAGCATTTT
CASSQLGRGSSNQPQHF
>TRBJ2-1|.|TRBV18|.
TGTGCCAGCTCACCACTTCTAACGGCCTACAATGAGCAGTTCTTC
CASSPLLTAYNEQFF
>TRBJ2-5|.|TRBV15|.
TGTGCCACCAGCAGAGATATTGAGACCCAGTACTTC
CATSRDIETQYF
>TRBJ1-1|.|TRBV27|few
TGTGCCAGCAGACCGACAGGTGACACTGAAGCTTTCTTT
CASRPTGDTEAFF
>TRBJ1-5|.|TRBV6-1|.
TGTGCCAGCAGTGAGAGTGGGCGTCAGCCCCAGCATTTT
CASSESGRQPQHF
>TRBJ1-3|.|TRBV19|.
TGTGCCAGTATCCGGGCCCTGACCTTCGCGGACCGCTCTGGAAACACCATATATTTT
CASIRALTFADRSGNTIYF
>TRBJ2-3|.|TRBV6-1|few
TGTGCCAGCAGTGGCCGGGCGGGAGTAGGGGGATTTGATACGCAGTATTTT
CASSGRAGVGGFDTQYF
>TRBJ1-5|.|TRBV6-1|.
TGTGCCAGCAGTGGGGGTCAGCCCCAGCATTTT
CASSGGQPQHF
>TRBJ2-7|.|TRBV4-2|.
TGTGCCAGCAGCCAAGATCAGGACAGAATCTACGAGCAGTACTTC
CASSQDQDRIYEQYF
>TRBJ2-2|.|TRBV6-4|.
TGTGCCAGCAGTGACTCGCATGGTTTTACCGGGGAGCTGTTTTTT
CASSDSHGFTGELFF
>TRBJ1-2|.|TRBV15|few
TGTGCCACCAGCAGCGGGATAAACTATGGCTACACCTTC
CATSSGINYGYTF
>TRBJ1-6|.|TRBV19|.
TGTGCCAGTAGCCAGACTCCGAATTCACCCCTCCACTTT
CASSQTPNSPLHF
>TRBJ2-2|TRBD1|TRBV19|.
TGTGCCAGTAGAAACACAGGGGGGACCGGGGAGCTGTTTTTT
CASRNTGGTGELFF
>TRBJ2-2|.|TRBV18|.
TGTGCCAGCTCACCAATACCCGGGGAGCTGTTTTTT
CASSPIPGELFF
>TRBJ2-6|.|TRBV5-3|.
TGTGCCAGAAGCTTTACAAGGGTACTCTCTGGGGCCAACGTCCTGACTTTC
CARSFTRVLSGANVLTF
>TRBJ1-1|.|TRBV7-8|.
TGTGCCAGCAGCCGAGGACCGACGAACACTGAAGCTTTCTTT
CASSRGPTNTEAFF
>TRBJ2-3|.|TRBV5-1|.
TGCGCCAGCAGCTTGGAGAAGTCCACAGATACGCAGTATTTT
CASSLEKSTDTQYF
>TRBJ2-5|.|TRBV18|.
TGTGCCAGCTCACGCGGGGCCGAAGAGACCCAGTACTTC
CASSRGAEETQYF
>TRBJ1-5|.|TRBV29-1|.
TGCAGCGTTGCTTGGGCAGTGGATCAGCCCCAGCATTTT
CSVAWAVDQPQHF
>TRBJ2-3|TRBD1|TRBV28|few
TGTGCCAGCAGGGAAATCTCGGACAGGGTTTCAGATACGCAGTATTTT
CASREISDRVSDTQYF
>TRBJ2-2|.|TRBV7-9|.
TGTGCCAGCAGTCCGGACCCGAACACCGGGGAGCTGTTTTTT
CASSPDPNTGELFF
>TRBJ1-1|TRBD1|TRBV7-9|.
TGTGCCAGCAGCTCAGGACAGGGCTACACTGAAGCTTTCTTT
CASSSGQGYTEAFF
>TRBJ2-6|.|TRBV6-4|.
TGTGCCAGCAGTAGAATATACACACGACAAAGTCGGGCCAACGTCCTGACTTTC
CASSRIYTRQSRANVLTF
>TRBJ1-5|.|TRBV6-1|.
TGTGCCAGCAGTGAAGTAAGCGGGATCAATCAGCCCCAGCATTTT
CASSEVSGINQPQHF
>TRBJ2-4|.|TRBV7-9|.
TGTGCCAGCAGCGCAGGGGGGGTAAACATTCAGTACTTC
CASSAGGVNIQYF
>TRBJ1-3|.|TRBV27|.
TGTGCCAGCAAGAGGCAGGGGACTGGAAACACCATATATTTT
CASKRQGTGNTIYF
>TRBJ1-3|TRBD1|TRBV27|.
TGTGCCAGCAGTCCTCGACAGGGACCCTGGGACTCCTCTGGAAACACCATATATTTT
CASSPRQGPWDSSGNTIYF
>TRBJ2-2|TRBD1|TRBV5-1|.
TGCGCCAGCAGCTTTCAGGGGGCTAACACCGGGGAGCTGTTTTTT
CASSFQGANTGELFF
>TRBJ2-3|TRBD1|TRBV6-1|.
TGTGCCAGCAGCCCGGACAGGGTTTCAGATACGCAGTATTTT
CASSPDRVSDTQYF
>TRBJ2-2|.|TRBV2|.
TGTGCCAGCAGTGTCACAGGGGGGGTAGGGGAGCTGTTTTTT
CASSVTGGVGELFF
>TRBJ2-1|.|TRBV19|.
TGTGCCAGTAGTATAGTGCTGGGCAATGAGCAGTTCTTC
CASSIVLGNEQFF
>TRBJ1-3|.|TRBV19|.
TGTGCCAGTAGTCTCGGGGGGACCTCTGGAAACACCATATATTTT
CASSLGGTSGNTIYF
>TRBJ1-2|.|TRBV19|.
TGTGCCAGTAGTATAGAGTCAAGTCATGGCTACACCTTC
CASSIESSHGYTF
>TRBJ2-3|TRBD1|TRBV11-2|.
TGTGCCAGCAGGGAGATACAGGGGGTTACAGATACGCAGTATTTT
CASREIQGVTDTQYF
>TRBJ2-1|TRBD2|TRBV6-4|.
TGTGCCAGCAGTATTAGCGGGAGCTCCTACAATGAGCAGTTCTTC
CASSISGSSYNEQFF
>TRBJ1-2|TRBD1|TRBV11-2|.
TGTGCCAGCAGCGGGACAGCGACATATGGCTACACCTTC
CASSGTATYGYTF